The text below deals with one T cell receptor beta chain. Its specificity is unknown. The data were taken from a study of monozygotic twins with cystic fibrosis. Study-wide context: With about 15 PCR cycles, barcoded libraries came from roughly 2.8 micrograms of fragmented DNA.

Germline CDR1 SGHTA, CDR2 FQGNSA. The CDR3 has 16 amino acids. Trimming removed 4 bases at V and 4 bases at J, with 20 bases between. Measured with immunoSEQ multiplex PCR; TCRdb has only the in-frame clones, and not every one. Of 18,000 or so clones detected, about 90% appear once; the ten largest clones hold approximately 1.4%. Overall study results and limits: Monozygotic CF twin pairs shared significantly more nucleotide-identical clonotypes than unrelated CF individuals did. In 13 of 16 pairs, V gene usage was closest to the co-twin's.

The source material was blood. The V call is TRBV7-2, the J call TRBJ2-7; D is undetermined. This TCR derives from a girl aged 2 to 9 with cystic fibrosis. The CDR3 loop reads CASSSNPPSAGYEQYF. The CDR3 DNA sequence: TGTGCCAGCAGCTCCAATCCCCCCAGCGCCGGGTACGAGCAGTACTTC.